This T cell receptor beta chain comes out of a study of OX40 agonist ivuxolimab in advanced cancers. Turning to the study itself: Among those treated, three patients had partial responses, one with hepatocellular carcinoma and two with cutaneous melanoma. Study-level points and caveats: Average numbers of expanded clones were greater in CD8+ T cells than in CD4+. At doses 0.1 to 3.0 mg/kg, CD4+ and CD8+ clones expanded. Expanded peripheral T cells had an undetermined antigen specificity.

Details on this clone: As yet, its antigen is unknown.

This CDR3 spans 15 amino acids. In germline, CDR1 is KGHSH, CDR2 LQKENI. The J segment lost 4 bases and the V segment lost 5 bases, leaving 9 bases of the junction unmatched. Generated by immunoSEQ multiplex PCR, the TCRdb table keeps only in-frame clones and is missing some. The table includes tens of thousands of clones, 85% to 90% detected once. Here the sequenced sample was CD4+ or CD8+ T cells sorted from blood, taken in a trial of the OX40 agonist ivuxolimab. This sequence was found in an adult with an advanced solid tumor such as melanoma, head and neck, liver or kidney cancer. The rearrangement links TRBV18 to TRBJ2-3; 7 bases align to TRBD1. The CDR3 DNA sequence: TGTGCCAGCTCATCAACAGGGGCAGGGGCAGATACGCAGTATTTT. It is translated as CASSSTGAGADTQYF.